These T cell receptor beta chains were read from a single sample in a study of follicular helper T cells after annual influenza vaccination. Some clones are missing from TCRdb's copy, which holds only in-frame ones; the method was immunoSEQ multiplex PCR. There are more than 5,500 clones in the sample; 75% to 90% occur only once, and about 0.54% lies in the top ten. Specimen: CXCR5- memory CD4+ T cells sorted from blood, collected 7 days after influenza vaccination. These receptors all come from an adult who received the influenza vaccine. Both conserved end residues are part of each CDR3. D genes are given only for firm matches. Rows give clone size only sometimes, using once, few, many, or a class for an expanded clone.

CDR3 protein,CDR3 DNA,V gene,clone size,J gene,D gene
CASGSKHRGLKGYTF,TGTGCCAGCGGGTCCAAGCACAGGGGGCTAAAAGGCTACACCTTC,TRBV27,.,TRBJ1-2,TRBD1
CAISESHDRVGGYTF,TGTGCCATCAGTGAGTCCCACGACAGGGTGGGTGGCTACACCTTC,TRBV10-3,.,TRBJ1-2,TRBD1
CASSESRAPGETQYF,TGTGCCAGCAGTGAAAGCAGGGCTCCAGGGGAGACCCAGTACTTC,TRBV6-1,.,TRBJ2-5,.
CASSLGTTTDTQYF,TGTGCCAGCAGCTTAGGGACTACCACAGATACGCAGTATTTT,TRBV7-3,.,TRBJ2-3,TRBD2
CASSAGVEETQYF,TGTGCCAGCAGCGCAGGGGTGGAAGAGACCCAGTACTTC,TRBV9,.,TRBJ2-5,.
CASSSESGGAREQFF,TGTGCCAGCAGCTCCGAGAGCGGGGGGGCCCGAGAGCAGTTCTTC,TRBV7-3,.,TRBJ2-1,TRBD2
CASSPQGRSSYNEQFF,TGTGCCAGCAGTCCTCAGGGTAGGAGCTCCTACAATGAGCAGTTCTTC,TRBV25-1,.,TRBJ2-1,.
CASSFTSGGRTDTQYF,TGTGCCAGCAGCTTTACTAGCGGGGGTCGGACAGATACGCAGTATTTT,TRBV11-2,.,TRBJ2-3,TRBD2
CASSGQGAILDGYTF,TGTGCCAGCAGCGGACAGGGGGCGATTTTGGATGGCTACACCTTC,TRBV7-9,.,TRBJ1-2,TRBD1
CASRTDSGGNQPQHF,TGTGCCAGCAGAACGGACTCTGGGGGCAATCAGCCCCAGCATTTT,TRBV6-6,.,TRBJ1-5,.
CSVADQGRTYEQYF,TGCAGCGTTGCGGACCAGGGACGGACCTACGAGCAGTACTTC,TRBV29-1,.,TRBJ2-7,.
CASSQDSTSGGARETQYF,TGCGCCAGCAGCCAAGATTCAACTAGCGGGGGGGCCAGGGAGACCCAGTACTTC,TRBV4-1,.,TRBJ2-5,TRBD2
CASSVREITGELFF,TGTGCCAGCAGTGTCCGGGAAATCACCGGGGAGCTGTTTTTT,TRBV27,.,TRBJ2-2,.
CASSYPGGEQYF,TGTGCCAGCAGTTACCCCGGGGGGGAGCAGTACTTC,TRBV6-5,.,TRBJ2-7,TRBD2
CASSFGTSLNEQFF,TGTGCCAGCAGCTTCGGGACTAGCCTTAATGAGCAGTTCTTC,TRBV5-4,.,TRBJ2-1,TRBD2
CASSFMIPQSRANVLTF,TGTGCCAGCAGCTTCATGATCCCACAAAGTCGGGCCAACGTCCTGACTTTC,TRBV7-8,.,TRBJ2-6,.
CASSSPTGLMNTEAFF,TGTGCCAGTAGTTCTCCGACAGGACTAATGAACACTGAAGCTTTCTTT,TRBV19,.,TRBJ1-1,.
CASSGWDEQFF,TGTGCCAGCAGCGGCTGGGATGAGCAGTTCTTC,TRBV14,.,TRBJ2-1,.
CASSLLGRGEQYF,TGTGCCAGCAGTCTTCTGGGACGAGGGGAGCAGTACTTC,TRBV27,.,TRBJ2-7,.
CASSSSGGYTDTQYF,TGTGCCAGCAGCTCTAGCGGGGGGTACACAGATACGCAGTATTTT,TRBV7-9,.,TRBJ2-3,TRBD2
CASSKGLAAPTDTQYF,TGCGCCAGCAGCAAAGGACTAGCGGCCCCCACAGATACGCAGTATTTT,TRBV5-1,.,TRBJ2-3,TRBD2
CASSFRTYNSPLHF,TGTGCCAGCAGCTTTCGTACGTATAATTCACCCCTCCACTTT,TRBV5-6,few,TRBJ1-6,.
CASSGLRTSIGFEQFF,TGTGCCAGCAGTGGACTTCGGACTAGTATTGGGTTTGAGCAGTTCTTC,TRBV28,.,TRBJ2-1,TRBD2
CASSLSWGRPQHF,TGTGCCAGCAGTTTATCATGGGGACGGCCCCAGCATTTT,TRBV27,.,TRBJ1-5,.
CSVEHLLAGVQPRLF,TGCAGCGTTGAACATCTGCTAGCGGGGGTGCAACCAAGGCTTTTT,TRBV29-1,.,TRBJ2-3,TRBD2
CASSALGQFTEAFF,TGTGCCAGCAGTGCCCTTGGACAATTCACTGAAGCTTTCTTT,TRBV6-1,.,TRBJ1-1,.
CARETGPVINEQFF,TGCGCCAGAGAAACTGGCCCCGTAATCAATGAGCAGTTCTTC,TRBV10-2,.,TRBJ2-1,.
CASSVDGDRTYGYTF,TGTGCCAGCAGCGTAGACGGGGACAGAACCTATGGCTACACCTTC,TRBV9,.,TRBJ1-2,TRBD1
CASSPGTYSPLHF,TGTGCCAGCAGCCCAGGGACCTATTCACCCCTCCACTTT,TRBV6-5,few,TRBJ1-6,.
CASSPLTGSGNTIYF,TGTGCCAGCAGCCCACTGACAGGGAGTGGAAACACCATATATTTT,TRBV7-9,.,TRBJ1-3,TRBD1
CASSSADGYGYTF,TGTGCCAGCAGCTCAGCAGATGGCTATGGCTACACCTTC,TRBV11-3,.,TRBJ1-2,.
CASKGGTEAFF,TGTGCCAGCAAGGGCGGCACTGAAGCTTTCTTT,TRBV5-6,.,TRBJ1-1,.
CASSAIPSGGAETQYF,TGTGCCAGCAGCGCCATACCTAGCGGGGGGGCAGAGACCCAGTACTTC,TRBV9,.,TRBJ2-5,TRBD2